This TCR beta chain was obtained from a study of T cells in Graves' hyperthyroidism and ophthalmopathy (dated by TCRdb to between 2018 and 2020). Concerning the study at large: Peripheral blood samples were taken at initial diagnosis, before any treatment was given. To identify TCR V-J signatures that set the groups apart, the researchers used a discovery cohort of about a hundred patients, made up of under 45 with Graves' ophthalmopathy and 57 with stable Graves' hyperthyroidism. Prospective prediction of ophthalmopathy was tested in an independent validation cohort of 18 to 20 hyperthyroidism patients and 17 patients who later progressed to ophthalmopathy. For training and testing, the 100 or so patients in the discovery cohort were randomly divided in a 7:3 ratio. In about 6 Graves' hyperthyroidism patients, the study also compared T-cell repertoires from thyroid tissue with T-cell repertoires from blood. Following sampling, methimazole starting at 30 mg daily was given to hyperthyroidism patients, and high-dose intravenous methylprednisolone was given to ophthalmopathy patients. The paper reports TCR Vbeta CDR3 sequencing of 135 peripheral blood samples: some 41 ophthalmopathy, under 85 hyperthyroidism and 17 progressor patients.

The paper's findings and limits, for the study overall: Blood samples also contained most of the expanded thyroid clonotypes (frequency above 0.001), which suggests that blood repertoires may reflect thyroid immune responses. In validation, the model predicted progression to ophthalmopathy with just under 71% sensitivity and around 72% specificity, a median of about 6.7 months before onset. A model built on a 13 V-J signature distinguished ophthalmopathy from stable hyperthyroidism, reaching roughly 88% sensitivity and approximately 81% specificity in cross-validation and 80%/75% in testing. Sample size was not statistically predetermined, and investigators were not blinded to group allocation.

This clonotype has only a few counts. What antigen it recognizes has not been identified. A read error is possible here, since a much larger clone lies one base away. The TCR beta CDR3 regions were amplified from the RNA transcripts. For the first round of RT-PCR on the TCR CDR3, the HTBI primer set was used together with the Qiagen OneStep RT-PCR kit. A second multiplex PCR round built the libraries, followed by size selection and purification. Sequencing of the libraries was done on an Illumina HiSeq2000 using paired-end 100 bp reads. Turning to the authors' computational methods: SOAPnuke was used to process the raw data, removing reads that contained adapters or uncalled bases, had a mean Phred below 15, or lacked an exact match to the constant primer or identifier. High-quality paired reads were merged with COPE v1.2.5, and unique nucleotide sequences were defined as clonotypes. MiTCR v1.1 was used to align clonotypes to the IMGT TRBV, TRBD and TRBJ reference segments. Analysis was restricted to V-J combinations with a frequency above 0.0001, which covered approximately 99% of repertoires. A TCS score was defined as the ratio between F50 (clonal expansion) and ExV (chaos), using BLOSUM62-based TCRdist between CDR3 peptides within each V-J. Welch's t-statistics and random forest reduced fewer than 550 V-J features to 13, which were used in a naive Bayes classifier (R e1071). The public reads were reanalyzed by TCRdb: fastp trimming at Q25, MiXCR alignment, in-frame beta chains only. Entries are consolidated by CDR3 protein sequence, retaining the most common genes and DNA. The V and J calls, along with clone size, are taken from TCRdb and not from the paper's own processing. Within this sample are about 500,000 distinct CDR3 sequences, with roughly 18% of them counted one time only. The ten largest clones represent approximately 15% of the sample.

Moderately to severely active disease, a Clinical Activity Score of at least 3, a NOSPECS grade of at least 4, and a duration under 3 months were present in ophthalmopathy patients. Patients with uncontrolled infections, other autoimmune diseases, pregnancy or lactation were excluded. Clinical symptoms, serum thyroxine and TRAb, thyroid ultrasound, and orbital computed tomography formed the basis for the diagnoses. Ficoll-Paque density gradient centrifugation was used to isolate PBMCs from about 10 ml of fresh peripheral blood. Total RNA was extracted with Trizol reagent, and quality was checked on an Agilent 2100 Bioanalyzer. The sequenced sample consisted of blood. The TCR was taken from a woman between 18 and 29 years old with Graves' ophthalmopathy.

The encoded CDR3 is CASSLGYRVNEQFF. In nucleotide form, the sequence is TGTGCCAGCAGCTTAGGTTACAGGGTCAATGAGCAGTTCTTC. The sequence joins TRBV7-2 to TRBJ2-1; D gene: possibly TRBD1, on 6 matching bases. Trimming at the junction amounts to 1 base on V and 6 bases on J, and the germline ends lie 10 bases apart. CDR1 and CDR2 (SGHTA, FQGNSA) derive from the germline V gene. Spanning cysteine to phenylalanine, the CDR3 consists of 14 amino acids. Solely the CDR3 DNA is kept, with 42 bases framed from the first base.